The 17 T cell receptor beta chains reported below all come from one sample, sequenced in a study of tumor-infiltrating lymphocytes in primary liver carcinoma. The source of the blood RNA was unsorted whole blood, and germline DNA was extracted as well. The authors made TCR beta cDNA from around 500 ng total RNA with a constant-region primer. Construction of TCR beta libraries relied on three successive nested multiplex PCR rounds employing slightly modified ARM-PCR. Researchers ran the first two PCR rounds for ten to eleven cycles each with TRBV1-TRBV30 forward primers and a C-beta reverse primer. TCRdb re-called the multiplex PCR reads with MiXCR, one entry per CDR3 protein. This sample has about 310,000 distinct CDR3 sequences; about 62% occur once, and the top ten carry about 9.4%. The sequenced sample consisted of peripheral blood. The receptor source for this set is a man in his forties with primary liver carcinoma and hepatitis B virus infection.

The V gene is TRBV28, the J gene TRBJ2-5, with a weak D call TRBD1 (6 bases). This CDR3 comprises 15 residues. Germline assignment: CDR1 MDHEN and CDR2 SYDVKM. The V end was cut by 7 bases, the J end by 0 bases, with 15 bases between. CDR3 nucleotides: TGTGCCAGCACTCCAAATTCAGGGGACCAAGAGACCCAGTACTTC. Its translation: CASTPNSGDQETQYF.

As for this clonotype: A much larger clone differs by one base, so this may be a read error. The V and J genes are TRBV14 and TRBJ1-1; possibly TRBD1 for D (5 bases). Germline assignment: CDR1 SGHDN and CDR2 FVKESK. The CDR3 has 14 amino acids. CDR3 sequence: CASSQISTDTDAFF. For the CDR3, the DNA is TGTGCCAGCAGCCAAATCTCTACGGACACTGACGCTTTCTTT.

This clonotype was seen at least ten times. The chain combines TRBV11-1 with TRBJ2-7; D not certain. The CDR3 covers 15 residues. V lost 2 bases and J 2 bases, leaving 13 bases between the germline ends. In germline, CDR1 is SGHAT, CDR2 FQDESV (reference sequence). DNA of the CDR3: TGTGCCAGCAGCTTATCTTTAGCTCGTACCTACGAGCAGTACTTC. Its translation is CASSLSLARTYEQYF. Supplemented by reference TRBV11-1 and TRBJ2-7, the full variable domain reads EAEVAQSPRYKITEKSQAVAFWCDPISGHATLYWYRQILGQGPELLVQFQDESVVDDSQLPKDRFSAERLKGVDSTLKIQPAELGDSAMYLCASSLSLARTYEQYFGPGTRLTVT.

As concerns this clonotype: A junction boundary mismatches the germline segment, possibly from a read error. CDR3 bases: TGCGCCAGCAGCTTATCGTCCGCAGATACGCAGCATTTT. This sequence encodes CASSLSSADTQHF. The V gene is TRBV11-3, the J gene TRBJ2-3; unclear D gene. The DNA end lines up better with TRBJ1-5; the J call may be wrong. The germline V gene has CDR1 SGHNT and CDR2 YENEEA. The CDR3 consists of 13 residues.

This clonotype was detected once. The junction does not match germline at one end; this may be a read error. The gene calls are TRBV11-1 and TRBJ2-4; tentative D call: TRBD2 (6 bases). Germline V gives CDR1 SGHAT, CDR2 FQDESV (reference sequence). The length of the CDR3 is 13 residues. The CDR3 nucleotides read TGTGCTAGCAGCCGGGAGCAGGGTGACATTCAGAACTTC. The encoded protein is CASSREQGDIQNF.

Comment on this clonotype: Mismatch with germline at one junction end may stem from a read error. This chain joins TRBV11-2 and TRBJ2-7, with D perhaps TRBD2 (5 bases). The CDR3 totals 14 residues. CDR1 and CDR2 (germline): SGHAT, FQNNGV. The CDR3 protein is CDSTRGSSTYEQYF. In DNA, the CDR3 is TGTGACAGCACCCGTGGGAGTTCCACCTACGAGCAGTATTTC. The full variable domain, its missing parts supplied by reference TRBV11-2 and TRBJ2-7, is EAGVAQSPRYKIIEKRQSVAFWCNPISGHATLYWYQQILGQGPKLLIQFQNNGVVDDSQLPKDRFSAERLKGVDSTLKIQPAKLEDSAVYLCDSTRGSSTYEQYFGPGTRLTVT.

With regard to this clonotype: Lacking the conserved final phenylalanine or tryptophan, this CDR3 likely reflects a read error. This sequence joins TRBV12-3 or TRBV12-4 and TRBJ1-2; no clear D gene. There are 12 residues in the CDR3. CDR3 DNA: TGTGCCAGTAGTTCGCAGAGTTCGGGCTACACCTAC. Protein product: CASSSQSSGYTY.

Of note for this clonotype: This may come from a read error, since a much larger clone is one base off. This sequence joins TRBV7-8 and TRBJ2-3; 10 positions match TRBD1. The germline V gene encodes CDR1 SGHVS and CDR2 FQNEAQ. The V segment lost 4 bases and the J segment 14 bases; nucleotides outside the gene matches: 12. CDR3 size: 14 residues. The CDR3 sequence: CASSSKSSGQGMYF. The CDR3, as DNA: TGTGCCAGCAGCTCCAAGTCATCGGGACAGGGGATGTATTTT.

Details on this clonotype: This may stem from a read error, because a much larger clone lies one nucleotide away. The rearrangement joins TRBV4-1 to TRBJ2-3, with 9 positions matching TRBD2. Germline V gene data show CDR1 as MGHRA and CDR2 as YSYEKL. The CDR3 covers 13 residues. Written as DNA, the CDR3 is TGCGCCAGCAGCCAAGACACCGGGACTAGCAGGGGTTTT. The encoded protein is CASSQDTGTSRGF.

Regarding this clonotype: The junction departs from the called germline gene at one end, perhaps through a read error. This chain links TRBV6-1 with TRBJ2-1; TRBD1 is a possible D gene (5 bases). The CDR3 is made up of 16 amino acids. Germline V gene sequence: CDR1 MNHNS, CDR2 SASEGT. The CDR3 DNA follows: TGTGGCAGCACCCTACCACAGGCCCCCTCCTACAATGAGCAGTTCTTC. Translated: CGSTLPQAPSYNEQFF.

Points on this clonotype: One junction end does not reproduce the germline sequence, and a read error may be involved. V is TRBV28 and J is TRBJ1-1, with D possibly being TRBD1 (5 bases). There are 14 residues in the CDR3. Germline V gene data show CDR1 as MDHEN and CDR2 as SYDVKM. CDR3 in DNA: TGTGCCAGCAGTGACAGCCGCATGAACACTGATGCTTTCTTT. Translated: CASSDSRMNTDAFF.

This clonotype was seen more than once but under ten times. The genes are TRBV2 and TRBJ1-1; D possibly corresponds to TRBD1 (6 bases). Germline assignment: CDR1 SNHLY and CDR2 FYNNEI. The V end lost 7 bases, the J end lost 1 base, and 16 bases lay between the germline ends. The CDR3 is made up of 15 amino acids. The CDR3 sequence: CASTQNQGPNTEAFF. The CDR3 nucleotides read TGTGCCAGCACCCAGAATCAGGGGCCGAACACTGAAGCTTTCTTT.

On this clonotype: Germline is not matched at one junction end, which may reflect a read error. The chain couples TRBV12-3 or TRBV12-4 to TRBJ1-6; no reliable D call. The CDR3 runs 14 residues. CDR3 sequence: CVSSLEVLNSPLHF. The CDR3 DNA is TGTGTCAGCAGTTTAGAAGTCCTAAATTCACCCCTCCACTTT.

Comment on this clonotype: Being one base from a much bigger clone, this may be a read error. V is TRBV6-6 and J is TRBJ2-6; D is unresolved. Germline CDR1 reads MNHNY; CDR2 reads SVGAGI (reference sequence). This CDR3 contains 13 residues. Here the CDR3 reads CTSILSGANVLTF. The DNA of the CDR3 is TGTACCAGCATCCTCTCTGGGGCCAACGTCCTGACTTTC.

This clonotype was seen a few times. The chain employs TRBV7-9 and TRBJ2-1, with 7 bases lining up with TRBD1. V shed 8 bases, J shed 5 bases, and the junction held 0 bases outside the gene matches. Germline values: CDR1 SEHNR, CDR2 FQNEAQ (reference sequence). This CDR3 comprises 11 residues. CDR3 nucleotides: TGTGCCAGCCAGGGGGACAATGAGCAGTTCTTC. Protein: CASQGDNEQFF.

Notes on this clonotype: A read error may be the cause here, since a much bigger clone is one base away. The rearrangement links TRBV6-1 to TRBJ2-7; D remains unclear. The length of the CDR3 is 14 residues. Germline V gene sequence: CDR1 MNHNS, CDR2 SASEGT. CDR3 sequence reads: CASSPSATSYEKYF. DNA of the CDR3: TGTGCCAGCAGTCCGTCTGCGACGTCCTACGAGAAGTACTTC.

This chain links TRBV5-4 with TRBJ2-1; the match to TRBD2 covers 10 bases. This CDR3 comprises 14 residues. V shed 2 bases and J 9 bases; nucleotides not matched to a gene: 5. Germline-derived CDR1 and CDR2 are SGHNT and YYREEE (reference sequence). CDR3 DNA sequence: TGTGCCAGCAGCTTTACTAGCGGGAATGGTGAGCAGTTCTTC. Protein: CASSFTSGNGEQFF.